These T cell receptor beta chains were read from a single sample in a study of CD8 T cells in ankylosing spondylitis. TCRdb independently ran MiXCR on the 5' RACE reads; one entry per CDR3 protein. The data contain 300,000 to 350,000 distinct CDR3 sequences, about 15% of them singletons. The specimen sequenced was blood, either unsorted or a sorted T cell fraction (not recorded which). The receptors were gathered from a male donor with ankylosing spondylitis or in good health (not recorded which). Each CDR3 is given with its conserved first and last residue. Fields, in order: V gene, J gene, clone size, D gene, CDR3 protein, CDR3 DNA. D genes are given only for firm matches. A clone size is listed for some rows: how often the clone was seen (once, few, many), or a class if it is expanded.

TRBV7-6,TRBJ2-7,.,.,CASSLHPDGFYEQYF,TGTGCCAGCAGCTTACATCCGGACGGCTTTTACGAGCAGTACTTC
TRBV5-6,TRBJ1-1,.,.,CASSQKPAGGSNTEAFF,TGTGCCAGCAGCCAGAAACCGGCAGGAGGGTCGAACACTGAAGCTTTCTTT
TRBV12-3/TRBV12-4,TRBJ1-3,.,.,CASSFTPSGNTIYF,TGTGCCAGCAGCTTTACCCCCTCTGGAAACACCATATATTTT
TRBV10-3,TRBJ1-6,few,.,CAIGEGHNSPLHF,TGTGCCATTGGGGAGGGTCATAATTCACCCCTCCACTTT
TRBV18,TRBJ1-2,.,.,CASSPLDSIYGYTF,TGTGCCAGCTCACCTCTTGACAGCATCTATGGCTACACCTTC
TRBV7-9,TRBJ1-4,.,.,CASSWGRDTSNEKLFF,TGTGCCAGCAGCTGGGGCCGGGACACCTCTAATGAAAAACTGTTTTTT
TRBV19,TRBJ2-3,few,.,CASSPRQSPDTQYF,TGTGCCAGTAGTCCGAGACAGTCCCCAGATACGCAGTATTTT
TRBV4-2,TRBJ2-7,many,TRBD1,CASSPRDRVNEQYF,TGTGCCAGCAGCCCTCGGGACAGGGTGAACGAGCAGTACTTC
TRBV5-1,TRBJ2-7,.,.,CASSLFVRAEQYF,TGCGCCAGCAGCTTGTTTGTACGGGCCGAGCAGTACTTC
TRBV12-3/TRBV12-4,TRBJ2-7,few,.,CASSSGTGLASNF,TGTGCCAGCAGTTCCGGGACCGGTTTGGCATCTAACTTC
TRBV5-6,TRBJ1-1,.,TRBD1,CASSFRTGGTGNTEAFF,TGTGCCAGCAGCTTCCGGACAGGGGGGACTGGGAACACTGAAGCTTTCTTT
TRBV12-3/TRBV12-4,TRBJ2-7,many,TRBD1,CASSWGQGAYEQYF,TGCGCCAGCAGCTGGGGACAGGGGGCTTACGAGCAGTACTTC
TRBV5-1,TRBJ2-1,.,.,CASSLVGGGRNEQFF,TGCGCCAGCAGCTTGGTCGGAGGGGGCAGAAATGAGCAGTTCTTC
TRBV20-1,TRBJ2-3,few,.,CSGNEPTDTQYF,TGCAGTGGGAACGAACCCACAGATACGCAGTATTTT
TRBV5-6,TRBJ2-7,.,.,CASSFTQAYEQYF,TGTGCCAGCAGCTTCACACAAGCCTACGAGCAGTACTTC
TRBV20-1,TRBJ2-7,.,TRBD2,CSASGTSGTYEQYF,TGCAGTGCCTCCGGGACTAGCGGTACCTACGAGCAGTACTTC
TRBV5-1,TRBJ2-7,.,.,CASSLQEADEQYF,TGCGCCAGCAGTTTACAGGAAGCTGACGAGCAGTACTTC
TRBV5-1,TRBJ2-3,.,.,CASSLAVFTSTDTQYF,TGCGCCAGCAGCCTCGCCGTTTTCACTAGCACAGATACGCAGTATTTT
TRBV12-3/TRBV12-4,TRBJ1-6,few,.,CASRVFNSPLHF,TGTGCCAGCAGGGTGTTTAATTCACCCCTCCACTTT
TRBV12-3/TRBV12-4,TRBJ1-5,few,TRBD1,CASSLLGQGLDQPQHF,TGTGCCAGCAGTTTATTGGGACAGGGGTTGGATCAGCCCCAGCATTTT
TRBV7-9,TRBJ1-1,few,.,CASSLGIYRENTEAFF,TGTGCCAGCAGCTTAGGAATCTACAGGGAGAACACTGAAGCTTTCTTT
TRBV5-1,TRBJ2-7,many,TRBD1,CASSSGTGGYEQYF,TGCGCCAGCAGCTCCGGGACAGGGGGCTACGAGCAGTACTTC
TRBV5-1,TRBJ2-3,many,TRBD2,CASRDGIGAGATDTQYF,TGCGCCAGCAGGGACGGGATCGGAGCGGGAGCCACAGATACGCAGTATTTT
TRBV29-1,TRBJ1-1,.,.,CSVVARASPEAFF,TGCAGCGTTGTGGCCAGGGCTTCGCCTGAAGCTTTCTTT
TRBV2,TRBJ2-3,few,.,CASSEAVPTQYF,TGTGCCAGCAGTGAAGCAGTGCCTACGCAGTATTTT
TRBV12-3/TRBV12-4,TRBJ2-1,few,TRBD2,CASSSLAGGSYNEQFF,TGTGCCAGCAGTTCGTTAGCGGGGGGATCCTACAATGAGCAGTTCTTC
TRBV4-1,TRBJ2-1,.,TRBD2,CASSQPTSGSYNEQFF,TGCGCCAGCAGCCAACCGACTAGCGGCTCCTACAATGAGCAGTTCTTC
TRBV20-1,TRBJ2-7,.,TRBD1,CSARDATGGPEQYF,TGCAGTGCTAGAGATGCCACAGGGGGCCCCGAGCAGTACTTC
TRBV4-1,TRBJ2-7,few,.,CASSPPTSNYEQYF,TGCGCCAGCAGCCCGCCGACCAGCAACTACGAGCAGTACTTC
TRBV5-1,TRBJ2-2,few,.,CASSLEAGRPGELFF,TGCGCCAGCAGCTTGGAGGCGGGGAGACCGGGGGAGCTGTTTTTT
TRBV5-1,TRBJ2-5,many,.,CASSLGKETQYF,TGCGCCAGCAGCTTGGGGAAAGAGACCCAGTACTTC
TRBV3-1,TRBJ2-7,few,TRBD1,CASSPSQGQGPYEQYF,TGTGCCAGCAGTCCCAGCCAGGGACAGGGACCTTACGAGCAGTACTTC
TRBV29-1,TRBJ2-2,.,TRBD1,CSFGQGAHGGELFF,TGCAGCTTTGGACAGGGGGCGCATGGCGGGGAGCTGTTTTTT
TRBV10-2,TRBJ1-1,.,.,CASSGRGEGTEAFF,TGCGCCAGCAGTGGCAGGGGAGAGGGCACTGAAGCTTTCTTT
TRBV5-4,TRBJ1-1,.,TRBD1,CASSSQGLRTEAFF,TGTGCCAGCAGCTCACAGGGGTTGCGCACTGAAGCTTTCTTT
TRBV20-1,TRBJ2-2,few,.,CSATDGVNTGELFF,TGCAGTGCCACTGACGGGGTGAACACCGGGGAGCTGTTTTTT
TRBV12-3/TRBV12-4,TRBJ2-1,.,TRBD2,CASSRLRGAGAYNEQFF,TGTGCCAGCAGTCGCCTGAGGGGAGCGGGGGCCTACAATGAGCAGTTCTTC
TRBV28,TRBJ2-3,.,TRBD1,CASSPDRPTDTQYF,TGTGCCAGCAGTCCGGACAGGCCCACAGATACGCAGTATTTT
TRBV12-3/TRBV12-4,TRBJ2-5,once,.,CASSFVRETQYF,TGTGCCAGCAGTTTCGTCCGAGAGACCCAGTACTTC
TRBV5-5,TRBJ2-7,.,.,CASSLEVGVSEQYF,TGTGCCAGCAGCTTGGAGGTCGGGGTCTCCGAGCAGTACTTC
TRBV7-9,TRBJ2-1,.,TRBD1,CASSPEAGQGPYNEQFF,TGTGCCAGCAGCCCAGAAGCTGGACAGGGACCCTACAATGAGCAGTTCTTC